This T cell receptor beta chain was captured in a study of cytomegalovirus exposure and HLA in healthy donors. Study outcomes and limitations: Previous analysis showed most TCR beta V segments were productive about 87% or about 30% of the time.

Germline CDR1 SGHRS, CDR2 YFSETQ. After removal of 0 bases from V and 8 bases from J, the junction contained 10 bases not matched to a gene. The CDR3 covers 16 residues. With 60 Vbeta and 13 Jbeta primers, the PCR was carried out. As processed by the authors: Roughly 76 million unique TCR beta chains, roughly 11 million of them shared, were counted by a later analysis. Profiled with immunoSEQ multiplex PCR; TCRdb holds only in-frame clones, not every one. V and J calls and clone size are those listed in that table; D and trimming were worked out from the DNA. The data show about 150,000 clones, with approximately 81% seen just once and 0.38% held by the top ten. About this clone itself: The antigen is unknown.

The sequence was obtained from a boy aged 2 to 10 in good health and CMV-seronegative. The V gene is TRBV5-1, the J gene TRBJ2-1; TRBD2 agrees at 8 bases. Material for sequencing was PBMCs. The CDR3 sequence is CASSLGFSGMGDEQFF. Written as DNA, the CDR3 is TGCGCCAGCAGCTTGGGGTTTAGCGGGATGGGAGATGAGCAGTTCTTC.